Listed here are 4 T cell receptor beta chains from one sample, sequenced in a study of cytomegalovirus exposure and HLA in healthy donors. Clones were sequenced by immunoSEQ multiplex PCR, and TCRdb holds only the in-frame ones, with some missing. Of roughly 95,000 clones listed, 85% are singletons. The sequencing sample was made of PBMCs. The receptors come from a man younger than 35 in good health and CMV-seropositive.

The V and J genes are TRBV9 and TRBJ2-7; D is perhaps TRBD2 (6 bases). The CDR3 runs to 14 residues. Per the germline V gene, CDR1 is SGDLS and CDR2 is YYNGEE. V was shortened by 3 bases and J by 0 bases, with 10 bases between the two germline ends. DNA for the CDR3: TGTGCCAGCAGCGCGGACGGGAGCTCCTACGAGCAGTACTTC. Its protein product is CASSADGSSYEQYF.

This chain uses TRBV18 with TRBJ2-7; TRBD1 aligns across 8 bases. CDR1 is KGHSH and CDR2 is LQKENI in the germline V gene. The CDR3 is made up of 14 amino acids. The junction had 3 bases not matched to a gene; V was cut back by 3 bases and J by 2 bases. The CDR3: CASSPPGQAYEQYF. Here the CDR3 DNA reads TGTGCCAGCTCACCGCCGGGACAGGCCTACGAGCAGTACTTC.

This clone occurred a few times. The genes are TRBV18 and TRBJ2-1, with a tentative D call TRBD1 (5 bases). Trimming cost V 0 bases and J 6 bases, with 12 bases left between them. Germline values: CDR1 KGHSH, CDR2 LQKENI. The CDR3 has 15 amino acids. CDR3 DNA sequence: TGTGCCAGCTCACCACCGGGGCCAACGGGCAATGAGCAGTTCTTC. Amino acids: CASSPPGPTGNEQFF.

The rearrangement joins TRBV9 to TRBJ2-5; 10 nucleotides match TRBD2. The germline V gene encodes CDR1 SGDLS and CDR2 YYNGEE. With V trimmed by 3 bases and J by 5 bases, 10 bases remained unmatched. The CDR3 consists of 16 residues. The CDR3 loop is CASSARTSGVGETQYF. Written as DNA, the CDR3 is TGTGCCAGCAGCGCGCGGACTAGCGGAGTTGGGGAGACCCAGTACTTC.